This TCR beta chain was sequenced for a study of T cells after yellow fever vaccination. Study-level points and caveats: Among primary-vaccination clones, most reappeared after the booster, at 95% to 96% for CD4 and around 91% for CD8.

Researchers made TCR cDNA using 5'RACE template switching, and this step added a universal primer site and UMIs. TCRdb analysed the 5' RACE reads with MiXCR anew, one entry per CDR3 protein. The data contain just under 600,000 distinct CDR3 sequences, approximately 13% of them singletons. There are a few counts of this clonotype. The antigen remains undetermined. Material: PBMCs, obtained on the day of the yellow fever booster vaccination. The receptor was isolated from a young man who received the YFV17D yellow fever vaccine.

The CDR3: CSAPSGGGVTGELFF. DNA of the CDR3: TGCAGTGCCCCCTCAGGAGGAGGCGTCACCGGGGAGCTGTTTTTT. The chain carries TRBV20-1 and TRBJ2-2; tentative D call: TRBD2 (5 bases). CDR3 length: 15 amino acids. Germline V gives CDR1 DFQATT, CDR2 SNEGSKA (reference sequence). Trimming removed 6 bases from V and 4 bases from J, with 18 bases in between.